These 3 T cell receptor beta chains originate from one sample sequenced in a study of blood T cell repertoires in COVID-19. Clones were read by immunoSEQ multiplex PCR, and TCRdb kept only the in-frame ones, dropping some. The sample comprises roughly 280,000 clones, around 87% of which are singletons, and 3.6% rests with the top ten. Specimen: peripheral blood. The receptor source for this set is a man aged 18 to 29 with active or convalescent COVID-19.

The chain employs TRBV6-2 or TRBV6-3 and TRBJ1-1, with D unclear. The length of the CDR3 is 13 residues. Trimming cost V 2 bases and J 4 bases, with 8 bases left between them. Germline assignment: CDR1 MNHEY and CDR2 SVGEGT. This CDR3 reads CASSYHQVTEAFF. In DNA, the CDR3 is TGTGCCAGCAGTTACCACCAGGTCACTGAAGCTTTCTTT.

This clone was recorded once. V gene TRBV5-1 combines with J gene TRBJ2-1; 9 bases agree with TRBD1. The CDR3 length is 16 residues. The germline gives CDR1 SGHRS, CDR2 YFSETQ. Unmatched junction bases numbered 9, after V lost 4 bases and J lost 4 bases. CDR3 amino acids: CASSPDGQGPYNEQFF. The CDR3 DNA is TGCGCCAGCAGCCCGGACGGACAGGGGCCGTACAATGAGCAGTTCTTC.

Comments on this clone: At one end, the junction sequence differs from germline, possibly due to a read error. This CDR3 reads CASSYSSGTSGSQAIF. In DNA, the CDR3 is TGTGCCAGCAGTTACTCCTCCGGGACTAGCGGGAGTCAGGCCATTTTT. This chain links TRBV6-5 with TRBJ2-3; 14 bases are a match to TRBD2. CDR3 length equals 16 residues. Germline CDR1 MNHEY, CDR2 SVGAGI.